The 15 T cell receptor beta chains below come from one sample, sequenced in a study of shared clonotypes between healthy human individuals. Data came from immunoSEQ multiplex PCR; TCRdb stores just in-frame clones and leaves some out. The repertoire consists of 1.5 million to 2.5 million clones, with roughly 94% occurring once and the leading ten covering approximately 1.2%. It was CD45RO-negative cells, positively selected for CCR7, that made up naive CD8 cells, with terminally differentiated effector memory CD45RA+ cells excluded. The source material was naive CD8+ T cells sorted from blood. The receptor source for this set is a man aged 18-30 years in good health.

The chain carries TRBV5-4 and TRBJ2-5; D is perhaps TRBD1 (5 bases). CDR3 length equals 13 residues. V was pared by 0 bases and J by 3 bases, with 6 bases between. Germline V gene sequence: CDR1 SGHNT, CDR2 YYREEE (reference sequence). CDR3 residues: CASSLVTEETQYF. The CDR3 nucleotides are TGTGCCAGCAGCTTGGTGACAGAAGAGACCCAGTACTTC.

CDR3 sequence: CASKVDRGFPEAFF. The CDR3 DNA sequence: TGCGCCAGCAAGGTGGACAGGGGGTTCCCTGAAGCTTTCTTT. The rearrangement uses TRBV5-1 and TRBJ1-1; 10 bases map to TRBD1. Germline trimming cut 6 bases from V and 6 bases from J; bases unmatched to any gene: 8. CDR3 size: 14 residues. The germline V gene encodes CDR1 SGHRS and CDR2 YFSETQ.

V gene TRBV6-5 combines with J gene TRBJ2-7; 8 positions match TRBD2. With V trimmed by 0 bases and J by 7 bases, 11 bases remained unmatched. Germline CDR1 MNHEY, CDR2 SVGAGI. The length of the CDR3 is 16 residues. In nucleotides, the CDR3 is TGTGCCAGCAGTTACTCGACGGGGGGGCGCGTCTGGGAGCAGTACTTC. Its translation: CASSYSTGGRVWEQYF.

Concerning this clone itself: At the DNA level, this CDR3 is encoded by other sequences in the same sample as well. The rearrangement links TRBV5-1 to TRBJ2-3; D uncertain. CDR3 size: 14 residues. The ends were cut back, 0 bases at V and 1 base at J, with 6 bases in the middle. The V gene's germline CDR1 is SGHRS and CDR2 YFSETQ. In DNA form, the CDR3 reads TGCGCCAGCAGCTTGGTAGCCGGCACAGATACGCAGTATTTT. It yields the protein CASSLVAGTDTQYF.

This clone has a single count. Since no conserved phenylalanine or tryptophan closes the CDR3, a read error is the likely cause. This sequence joins TRBV4-1 and TRBJ2-7; D is undetermined. From germline, CDR1 is MGHRA and CDR2 YSYEKL. This CDR3 is 12 amino acids long. Between the trimmed V and J ends, which lost 1 base and 3 bases, there was a span of 4 bases. The CDR3 region has the DNA TGCGCCAGCAGCCAAGTTGGCTACGAGCAGTACCTC. Protein: CASSQVGYEQYL.

The J gene is TRBJ1-4, the V gene TRBV27, with D possibly matching TRBD1 (6 bases). The V and J ends lost 3 bases and 4 bases respectively, with 18 bases between them. This CDR3 contains 17 residues. In germline, CDR1 is MNHEY, CDR2 SMNVEV (reference sequence). As DNA, the CDR3 is TGTGCCAGCAGTTTCTCCGGAGGGAGGGGGGATAATGAAAAACTGTTTTTT. This encodes CASSFSGGRGDNEKLFF.

The rearrangement joins TRBV29-1 to TRBJ1-2; D possibly corresponds to TRBD1 (6 bases). Germline lookup yields CDR1 SQVTM and CDR2 ANQGSEA. With 6 bases removed from V and 4 bases from J, the gap between germline ends came to 15 bases. The CDR3 runs 13 residues. The CDR3 DNA follows: TGCAGCGTGGCGACGGGGGGCGGCTATGGCTACACCTTC. This translates into CSVATGGGYGYTF.

This chain links TRBV2 with TRBJ1-4; no clear D. V lost 3 bases, J lost 8 bases, and 4 bases lay in between. The germline CDR1 and CDR2 sequences are SNHLY and FYNNEI. The CDR3 is 11 amino acids. The CDR3 DNA follows: TGTGCCAGCAGTGACTTAGAAAAACTGTTTTTT. Translating it yields CASSDLEKLFF.

This clone was counted a few times. For the CDR3, the DNA is TGCAGCGTCATCAGCCTCCGCACCGGGGAGCTGTTTTTT. Encoded protein: CSVISLRTGELFF. The rearrangement joins TRBV29-1 to TRBJ2-2; the D is unclear. The CDR3 runs to 13 residues. Germline V CDR1 and CDR2: SQVTM, ANQGSEA. The ends were cut back, 6 bases at V and 4 bases at J, with 12 bases in the middle.

This chain joins TRBV6-6 and TRBJ2-3, with 8 bases that match TRBD2. The CDR3 spans 14 residues. In germline, CDR1 is MNHNY, CDR2 SVGAGI (reference sequence). The ends lost 9 bases at V and 1 base at J; junction bases unmatched: 6. The CDR3 sequence is CASLLAGRTDTQYF. As DNA, the CDR3 is TGTGCCAGTTTATTAGCGGGGCGCACAGATACGCAGTATTTT.

In nucleotides, the CDR3 is TGTGCCAGCAGTTACTCGAACGGGGTAGGGGAGCTGTTTTTT. Residues: CASSYSNGVGELFF. The V gene is TRBV6-5, the J gene TRBJ2-2; possible D gene TRBD2, 5 bases. This CDR3 contains 14 residues. The germline gives CDR1 MNHEY, CDR2 SVGAGI. V was trimmed by 0 bases and J by 8 bases, leaving 10 bases between them.

The chain has TRBV2 and TRBJ2-7; the D is unclear. CDR3 length equals 12 residues. V lost 5 bases to trimming and J lost 7 bases, with 12 bases between them. Germline CDR1 reads SNHLY; CDR2 reads FYNNEI. CDR3 sequence: CASSPDRGEQYF. As DNA, the CDR3 is TGTGCCAGCAGTCCGGACCGTGGAGAGCAGTACTTC. Filled out from reference TRBV2 and TRBJ2-7, the complete variable domain reads EPEVTQTPSHQVTQMGQEVILRCVPISNHLYFYWYRQILGQKVEFLVSFYNNEISEKSEIFDDQFSVERPDGSNFTLKIRSTKLEDSAMYFCASSPDRGEQYFGPGTRLTVT.

This chain connects TRBV27 to TRBJ2-1; tentatively, D is TRBD2 (5 bases). The CDR3 loop spans 15 amino acids. Trimming shortened V by 2 bases and J by 6 bases, and 14 bases separated the two germline ends. In germline, CDR1 is MNHEY, CDR2 SMNVEV (reference sequence). The CDR3 nucleotides read TGTGCCAGCAGTTTAATTACACGGGGTAGCAATGAGCAGTTCTTC. Protein product: CASSLITRGSNEQFF.

This clone was observed once. In nucleotides, the CDR3 is TGTGCCAGTAGTTCCGGGACAGGGGGCTATGAAAAACTGTTTTTT. It specifies CASSSGTGGYEKLFF. V usage is TRBV19 and J usage is TRBJ1-4, with 12 bases identical to TRBD1. V trimming: 5 bases; J trimming: 6 bases; junction bases outside the gene matches: 4. Germline V gene sequence: CDR1 LNHDA, CDR2 SQIVND (reference sequence). This CDR3 has 15 residues.

This clone has just one count. This CDR3 is also generated by other DNA sequences in the sample. The chain combines TRBV9 with TRBJ2-7; maybe TRBD2 (6 bases). CDR3 length: 15 amino acids. Deletions cut 4 bases from V and 2 bases from J, with 16 bases between. The germline V gene has CDR1 SGDLS and CDR2 YYNGEE. The CDR3 sequence: CASSPSGGAAYEQYF. The CDR3 DNA sequence: TGTGCCAGCAGCCCATCAGGCGGGGCAGCCTACGAGCAGTACTTC.